This T cell receptor (beta chain) was sequenced during a study of blood T cell repertoires in COVID-19. V lost 4 bases to trimming and J lost 4 bases; unmatched junction nucleotides: 4. From germline, CDR1 is SGHKS and CDR2 YYEKEE (reference sequence). This CDR3 has 14 residues. A Seattle source enrolled patients during active infection and followed them longitudinally. Sequencing was performed with immunoSEQ multiplex PCR; in TCRdb, only in-frame clones are kept and a portion is missing. The table lists 250,000 or so clones, roughly 86% of them singletons. Sequencing was carried out using peripheral blood. This rearrangement joins TRBV5-5 to TRBJ2-7; 11 positions agree with TRBD1. The TCR originated in a woman in her sixties or seventies with COVID-19, enrolled during active disease. CDR3 in amino acids: CASSLGQGAYEQYF. The CDR3 DNA sequence: TGTGCCAGCAGCCTCGGACAGGGGGCATACGAGCAGTACTTC.